This TCR beta chain was documented in a study of blood T cell repertoires in COVID-19. The wider study: T cells, B-cell-depleted T cells, or PBMCs supplied cDNA or gDNA.

In germline, CDR1 is MNHEY, CDR2 SVGEGT. V lost 3 bases, J lost 5 bases, and 8 bases stayed unmatched. The CDR3 consists of 15 residues. TCRdb keeps only in-frame clones here, not all; method: immunoSEQ multiplex PCR. The sample has about 230,000 clones; more than 80% are singletons. The chain recombines TRBV6-2 or TRBV6-3 with TRBJ2-3; 7 bases are a match to TRBD2. The source material was peripheral blood. The receptor comes from a woman in her 30s with COVID-19, enrolled during active disease. The CDR3 spells CASSYRRGSIDTQYF. The CDR3, as DNA: TGTGCCAGCAGTTATCGGCGGGGGTCGATAGATACGCAGTATTTT.